Listed here are 9 T cell receptor beta chains from one sample, sequenced in a study of T cells in Graves' hyperthyroidism and ophthalmopathy. The TCR beta CDR3 regions underwent amplification using RNA transcripts as the source. HTBI primers were employed in a first-round RT-PCR of the TCR CDR3. MiXCR was run by TCRdb on the multiplex PCR reads, yielding one entry per CDR3 protein. Here the sample spans roughly 660,000 distinct CDR3 sequences, around 16% being singletons. The sequenced sample consisted of blood. These receptors were taken from a man in his fifties or sixties with Graves' hyperthyroidism.

This clonotype was counted at least ten times. The chain joins TRBV28 to TRBJ2-3, with D possibly matching TRBD1 (7 bases). The CDR3 consists of 14 residues. The germline CDR1 and CDR2 sequences are MDHEN and SYDVKM. Trimming removed 7 bases from V and 3 bases from J, with 14 bases in between. CDR3 in amino acids: CASNRDSGTDTQYF. The CDR3 nucleotides are TGTGCCAGCAACCGGGACAGCGGGACAGATACGCAGTATTTT.

This clonotype was detected ten times or more. The chain couples TRBV28 to TRBJ1-1; no clear D. V lost 3 bases to trimming and J lost 0 bases, with 8 bases between them. This CDR3 spans 14 amino acids. CDR1 is MDHEN and CDR2 is SYDVKM in the germline V gene. This CDR3 reads CASSLFTLNTEAFF. CDR3 nucleotide sequence: TGTGCCAGCAGTTTGTTTACGTTGAACACTGAAGCTTTCTTT.

This clonotype came up a few times. The chain has TRBV7-8 and TRBJ2-1; D is undetermined. CDR3 size: 14 residues. Germline CDR1 and CDR2: SGHVS and FQNEAQ. V was pared by 8 bases and J by 0 bases, with 11 bases between. The CDR3 loop reads CASLGLSSYNEQFF. The DNA of the CDR3 is TGTGCCAGCTTGGGCCTGAGCTCCTACAATGAGCAGTTCTTC.

The rearrangement joins TRBV2 to TRBJ2-1; 7 positions agree with TRBD2. The length of the CDR3 is 14 residues. Germline trimming cut 7 bases from V and 8 bases from J; bases unmatched to any gene: 11. The V gene's germline CDR1 is SNHLY and CDR2 FYNNEI. The CDR3 region is CASTPSGRGDEQFF. For the CDR3, the DNA is TGTGCCAGCACCCCTAGCGGAAGGGGCGATGAGCAGTTCTTC.

This clonotype was seen only once. The chain combines TRBV4-1 with TRBJ2-3, with D possibly being TRBD2 (6 bases). V lost 0 bases to trimming and J lost 2 bases, with 18 bases between them. The CDR3 contains 18 residues. Germline V gene sequence: CDR1 MGHRA, CDR2 YSYEKL. The CDR3 loop reads CASSQESGGLRYTDTQYF. CDR3 sequence (DNA): TGCGCCAGCAGCCAAGAATCCGGGGGTTTAAGATACACAGATACGCAGTATTTT.

A few counts support this clonotype. The chain is built from TRBV29-1 and TRBJ2-1, with D perhaps matching TRBD1 (5 bases). V lost 1 base and J 6 bases, leaving 10 bases between the germline ends. The CDR3 sequence is 13 residues long. Germline loops: CDR1 SQVTM, CDR2 ANQGSEA. CDR3 amino acids: CSVEGQWGNEQFF. In DNA, the CDR3 is TGCAGCGTTGAAGGACAGTGGGGCAATGAGCAGTTCTTC.

This clonotype has a count of ten or more. The V call is TRBV2, the J call TRBJ2-7, with 8 nucleotides matching TRBD2. The germline V gene has CDR1 SNHLY and CDR2 FYNNEI. The junction had 10 bases not matched to a gene; V was cut back by 10 bases and J by 5 bases. The CDR3 spans 13 residues. CDR3 sequence reads: CATRGGQLNEQYF. The CDR3 region has the DNA TGTGCCACCCGGGGGGGACAACTTAACGAGCAGTACTTC.

The chain is built from TRBV5-1 and TRBJ1-3; D call uncertain. Germline assignment: CDR1 SGHRS and CDR2 YFSETQ. The CDR3 has 14 residues. V lost 2 bases and J lost 4, with 10 bases in between. The DNA for the CDR3 is TGCGCCAGCAGCTTTGGCCCCGGAGGAAACACCATATATTTT. Translating gives CASSFGPGGNTIYF.

The chain has TRBV18 and TRBJ2-2, with 11 bases matching TRBD1. Losses at the gene ends were 1 base for V and 5 bases for J; bases not matched to a gene: 3. The V gene's germline CDR1 is KGHSH and CDR2 LQKENI. The CDR3 runs 16 residues. CDR3 sequence: CASSPLGQGATGELFF. CDR3 DNA: TGTGCCAGCTCACCACTAGGACAGGGGGCTACCGGGGAGCTGTTTTTT.